One T cell receptor (beta chain) is described in this entry. The data belong to a study of patients and donors after allogeneic stem cell transplantation. One entry per CDR3 protein results from TCRdb running MiXCR on the RT-PCR reads. In the table there are 190,000 or so distinct CDR3 sequences, less than 45% of which are singletons. The CDR3 consists of 15 residues. CDR1 and CDR2 from the germline V gene are SGHRS and YFSETQ. Trimming shortened V by 0 bases and J by 0 bases, and 10 bases separated the two germline ends. The rearrangement links TRBV5-1 to TRBJ2-7, with unresolved D. Sequenced: blood, either unsorted or a sorted T cell fraction (not recorded which). The TCR comes from a human donor who was either an allogeneic HSCT recipient or a stem cell or donor lymphocyte infusion donor (not recorded which). It is not recorded whose cells these are; they may come from a transplant donor. In DNA form, the CDR3 reads TGCGCCAGCAGCTTGGATCAGGCGAGCTCCTACGAGCAGTACTTC. It yields the protein CASSLDQASSYEQYF.